The present TCR beta chain was sequenced within a study of blood T cell repertoires in COVID-19. Overall study: COVID-19 samples, acute and convalescent, were from the United States, Italy and Spain.

CDR1 is SGHRS, CDR2 YFSETQ, per germline. V was pared by 4 bases and J by 5 bases, with 17 bases between. This CDR3 has 15 residues. Assay used: immunoSEQ multiplex PCR; TCRdb lists only in-frame clones, some missing. This repertoire shows 350,000 or so clones, nearly 90% found once; its top ten account for about 6.5%. What was sequenced was peripheral blood. The receptor comes from a man aged 18 to 35 with active or convalescent COVID-19. This rearrangement joins TRBV5-1 to TRBJ2-3; unclear D gene. CDR3 sequence: CASSTELGNQDTQYF. CDR3 in DNA: TGCGCCAGCAGCACCGAGCTAGGAAACCAAGATACGCAGTATTTT.